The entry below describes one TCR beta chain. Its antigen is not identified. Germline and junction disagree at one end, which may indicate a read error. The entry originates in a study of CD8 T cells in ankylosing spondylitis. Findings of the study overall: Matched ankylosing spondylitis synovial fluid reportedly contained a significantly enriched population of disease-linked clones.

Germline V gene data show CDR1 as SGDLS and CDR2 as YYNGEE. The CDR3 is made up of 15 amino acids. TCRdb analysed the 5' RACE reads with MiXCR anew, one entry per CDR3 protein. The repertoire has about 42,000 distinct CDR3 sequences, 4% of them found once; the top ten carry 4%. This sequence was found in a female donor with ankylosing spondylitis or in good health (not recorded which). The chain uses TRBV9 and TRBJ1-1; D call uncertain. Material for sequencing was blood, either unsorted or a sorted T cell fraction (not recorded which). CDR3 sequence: CASTDDLRAAGEAIF. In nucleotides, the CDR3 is TGTGCCAGCACCGACGACTTACGGGCTGCCGGAGAAGCTATCTTT.